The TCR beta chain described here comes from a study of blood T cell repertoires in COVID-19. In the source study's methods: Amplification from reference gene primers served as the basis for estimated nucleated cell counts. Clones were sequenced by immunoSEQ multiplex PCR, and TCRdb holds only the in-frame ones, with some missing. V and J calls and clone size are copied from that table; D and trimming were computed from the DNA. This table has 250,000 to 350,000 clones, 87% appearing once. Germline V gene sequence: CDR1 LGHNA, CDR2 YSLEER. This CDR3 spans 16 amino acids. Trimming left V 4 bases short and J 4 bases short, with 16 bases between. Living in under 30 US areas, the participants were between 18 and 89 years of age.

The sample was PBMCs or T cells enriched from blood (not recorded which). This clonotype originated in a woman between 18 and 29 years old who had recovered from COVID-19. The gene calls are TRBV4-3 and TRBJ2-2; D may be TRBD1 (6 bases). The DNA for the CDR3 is TGCGCCAGCAGCCGACTTTACAGGGACGGCACCGGGGAGCTGTTTTTT. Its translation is CASSRLYRDGTGELFF.